Shown below are 29 T cell receptor beta chains from a single sample sequenced in a study of identical twins. A single record per CDR3 protein comes from TCRdb applying MiXCR to the 5' RACE reads. Seen here are 1,800,000 or so distinct CDR3 sequences, roughly 35% observed once, and the top ten hold over 0.25%. The specimen sequenced was cord blood. These receptors all come from a newborn girl in good health.

This clonotype has ten or more counts. This chain uses TRBV5-1 with TRBJ2-1; 8 bases match TRBD1. This CDR3 region has 15 residues. Germline CDR1 reads SGHRS; CDR2 reads YFSETQ. The V gene end was trimmed by 4 bases and the J gene end by 4 bases; junction bases not matched to a gene: 7. The CDR3 is CASSEGQASYNEQFF. In DNA form, the CDR3 reads TGCGCCAGCAGCGAGGGACAGGCGTCATACAATGAGCAGTTCTTC.

A remark on this clonotype: With a much larger clone just one base away, this may be a read error. The rearrangement joins TRBV18 to TRBJ2-5; 10 nucleotides line up with TRBD2. The germline CDR1 and CDR2 sequences are KGHSH and LQKENI. This CDR3 is 18 amino acids long. Trimming cost V 5 bases and J 11 bases; bases outside gene matches: 23. CDR3 protein: CASSSRTSGLLGKNEQYF. CDR3 DNA: TGTGCCAGCTCATCCCGGACTAGCGGCCTGCTTGGAAAGAATGAGCAGTACTTC.

The rearrangement joins TRBV5-1 to TRBJ2-3, with 10 nucleotides matching TRBD2. In germline, CDR1 is SGHRS, CDR2 YFSETQ. Trimming took 5 bases from V and 5 from J; bases not matched to a gene: 11. The CDR3 length is 16 residues. The CDR3 DNA follows: TGCGCCAGCAGATTAATAGCGGGGGGAGTGAGAGATACGCAGTATTTT. Translated, it gives CASRLIAGGVRDTQYF.

The chain couples TRBV20-1 to TRBJ2-5; 14 bases line up with TRBD2. This CDR3 comprises 16 residues. In germline, CDR1 is DFQATT, CDR2 SNEGSKA (reference sequence). The ends lost 5 bases at V and 8 bases at J; junction bases unmatched: 13. As DNA, the CDR3 is TGCAGTGCTCTAATACCCCCCGGGACTAGCGGGAGTACCCAGTACTTC. It encodes CSALIPPGTSGSTQYF.

The V and J genes are TRBV11-2 and TRBJ2-1; D uncertain. The CDR3 covers 12 residues. V was cut by 6 bases and J by 11 bases, with 14 bases left in between. Germline V gene data show CDR1 as SGHAT and CDR2 as FQNNGV. CDR3 loop: CASRHKLRQQFF. The CDR3 bases are TGTGCCAGCAGACACAAGCTGCGACAGCAGTTCTTC.

This clonotype appeared many times. The gene calls are TRBV14 and TRBJ2-4; D might be TRBD1 (6 bases). CDR1 and CDR2 from the germline V gene are SGHDN and FVKESK. This CDR3 spans 15 amino acids. The V gene lost 0 bases and the J gene lost 6 bases, with 12 bases spanning the gap. The chain's CDR3 is CASSQEGPRGNIQYF. In DNA form, the CDR3 reads TGTGCCAGCAGCCAAGAAGGGCCCAGGGGAAACATTCAGTACTTC.

This clonotype was found a few times. This chain joins TRBV12-3 or TRBV12-4 and TRBJ1-5; 8 bases are shared with TRBD1. There are 15 residues in the CDR3. The V segment lost 7 bases and the J segment 4 bases; nucleotides outside the gene matches: 9. DNA for the CDR3: TGTGCCAGCACGCCTTCAGGGGGCAAAAATCAGCCCCAGCATTTT. Its protein is CASTPSGGKNQPQHF.

This chain links TRBV4-2 with TRBJ2-3; possible D gene TRBD2, 6 bases. The V end lost 3 bases, the J end lost 1 base, and 14 bases lay between the germline ends. Germline assignment: CDR1 LGHNA and CDR2 YNFKEQ. There are 16 residues in the CDR3. The DNA for the CDR3 is TGTGCCAGCAGCCACTCCGGGACGGGGGGCACAGATACGCAGTATTTT. Amino acid sequence: CASSHSGTGGTDTQYF.

This clonotype came up many times. At one boundary the junction diverges from the germline segment, which might be a read error. The V gene is TRBV4-1, the J gene TRBJ2-7, with 10 bases that match TRBD2. This CDR3 has 15 residues. Germline CDR1 reads MGHRA; CDR2 reads YSYEKL. The CDR3 coding sequence is TGTGCCAGCAGCCAAGAGCGGACTAGCGGATACGAGCAGTACTTC. Its translation is CASSQERTSGYEQYF.

This clonotype was counted between two and nine times. The chain links TRBV9 to TRBJ2-1; D might be TRBD2 (6 bases). CDR1 SGDLS and CDR2 YYNGEE come from the germline V gene. The ends were cut back, 3 bases at V and 8 bases at J, with 6 bases in the middle. The CDR3 runs 11 residues. The CDR3, as DNA: TGTGCCAGCAGCGCGGGGGATGAGCAGTTCTTC. The encoded protein is CASSAGDEQFF.

The V and J genes are TRBV6-2 or TRBV6-3 and TRBJ2-2; 12 nucleotides line up with TRBD2. This CDR3 is 15 amino acids long. Germline CDR1 and CDR2: MNHEY and SVGEGT. The V and J ends lost 6 bases and 6 bases, in that order; junction bases with no gene match: 5. DNA for the CDR3: TGTGCCAGCAGCCGACTAGCGGGAGTGGCCGGGGAGCTGTTTTTT. Its translation: CASSRLAGVAGELFF.

The chain joins TRBV7-9 to TRBJ1-6; D is undetermined. The CDR3 runs to 15 residues. With 1 base removed from V and 7 bases from J, the gap between germline ends came to 11 bases. Germline loops: CDR1 SEHNR, CDR2 FQNEAQ (reference sequence). The CDR3 spells CASSLGAGGNSPLHF. In DNA form, the CDR3 reads TGTGCCAGCAGCTTAGGGGCAGGAGGGAATTCACCCCTCCACTTT. The entire variable domain, with the rest obtained from reference TRBV7-9 and TRBJ1-6, is as follows: DTGVSQNPRHKITKRGQNVTFRCDPISEHNRLYWYRQTLGQGPEFLTYFQNEAQLEKSRLLSDRFSAERPKGSFSTLEIQRTEQGDSAMYLCASSLGAGGNSPLHFGNGTRLTVT.

V gene TRBV21-1 combines with J gene TRBJ1-6; the DNA was not used to check the table's D call, TRBD1. TRBV21-1 is a pseudogene segment. This CDR3 comprises 15 residues. The CDR3 reads CASSKGRVDNSPLHF. The CDR3 DNA reads TGTGCCAGCAGCAAAGGCAGGGTCGATAATTCACCCCTCCACTTT.

This rearrangement joins TRBV28 to TRBJ1-2, with 8 positions matching TRBD1. J gave up 3 bases and V 2 bases, and 5 bases lay outside the gene matches. The CDR3 is 15 amino acids. Germline CDR1 is MDHEN and CDR2 is SYDVKM. The CDR3 DNA follows: TGTGCCAGCAGTTTAGTGGCAGGGGGCTACTATGGCTACACCTTC. Protein product: CASSLVAGGYYGYTF.

This clonotype turned up a few times. CDR3 region: CASSRTSRGTDTQYF. The CDR3 bases are TGTGCCAGCAGCCGGACTAGTCGGGGCACAGATACGCAGTATTTT. The J gene is TRBJ2-3, the V gene TRBV11-3; 7 positions match TRBD2. Germline V gives CDR1 SGHNT, CDR2 YENEEA. Trimming cost V 5 bases and J 1 base; bases outside gene matches: 6. This CDR3 comprises 15 residues.

This chain connects TRBV14 to TRBJ1-1; perhaps TRBD1 as D (5 bases). The CDR3 has 15 residues. The V gene's germline CDR1 is SGHDN and CDR2 FVKESK. Trimming cost V 1 base and J 4 bases, with 13 bases left between them. The CDR3 sequence is CASSQVDIPSTEAFF. The CDR3 DNA is TGTGCCAGCAGCCAAGTGGACATACCGAGCACTGAAGCTTTCTTT.

This clonotype was observed a handful of times. J is TRBJ2-3 and V is TRBV6-1, with D possibly called TRBD1 or TRBD2 (5 bases each). The CDR3 sequence is 14 residues long. Germline V gene lookup returns CDR1 MNHNS and CDR2 SASEGT. V lost 6 bases and J 2 bases, leaving 12 bases between the germline ends. The CDR3 loop is CASRSGTVTDTQYF. The CDR3 region has the DNA TGTGCCAGCAGATCCGGGACGGTCACAGATACGCAGTATTTT.

In regard to this clonotype: A much larger clone sits a single nucleotide away, making a read error possible. V gene TRBV20-1 combines with J gene TRBJ1-5; TRBD1 matches 7 bases. The germline V gene encodes CDR1 DFQATT and CDR2 SNEGSKA (reference sequence). This CDR3 comprises 13 residues. The CDR3 sequence is CSANRGSNQPRHF. CDR3 in DNA: TGCAGTGCTAACAGGGGAAGCAATCAGCCCCGGCATTTT.

This clonotype has a handful of counts. The chain links TRBV9 to TRBJ2-3; maybe TRBD2 (6 bases). Trimming shortened V by 4 bases and J by 3 bases, and 18 bases separated the two germline ends. In germline, CDR1 is SGDLS, CDR2 YYNGEE. CDR3 length: 16 amino acids. The CDR3 is CASSPRMRGGTDTQYF. The CDR3 DNA reads TGTGCCAGCAGCCCCCGGATGCGCGGAGGGACAGATACGCAGTATTTT. Supplemented by reference TRBV9 and TRBJ2-3, the full variable domain reads DSGVTQTPKHLITATGQRVTLRCSPRSGDLSVYWYQQSLDQGLQFLIQYYNGEERAKGNILERFSAQQFPDLHSELNLSSLELGDSALYFCASSPRMRGGTDTQYFGPGTRLTVL.

The chain recombines TRBV20-1 with TRBJ2-4; unclear D gene. V was shortened by 2 bases and J by 14 bases, with 13 bases between the two germline ends. CDR3 length: 11 residues. The germline V gene has CDR1 DFQATT and CDR2 SNEGSKA (reference sequence). CDR3 nucleotide sequence: TGCAGTGCTAGATTCCCTCTAGAGGAGTACTTC. Translated: CSARFPLEEYF.

This sequence joins TRBV29-1 and TRBJ2-7; TRBD1 matches 9 bases. CDR1 is SQVTM and CDR2 is ANQGSEA in the germline V gene. The trim removed 6 bases at V and 4 bases at J, leaving 10 bases unmatched. This CDR3 is built from 14 residues. The CDR3 sequence is CSVGLGGTGYEQYF. CDR3 coding DNA: TGCAGCGTGGGATTAGGAGGGACAGGGTACGAGCAGTACTTC.

The rearrangement links TRBV20-1 to TRBJ2-3; the match to TRBD1 covers 10 bases. The CDR3 consists of 11 residues. CDR1 is DFQATT and CDR2 is SNEGSKA in the germline V gene (reference sequence). V lost 6 bases, J lost 7 bases, and 1 base stayed unmatched. CDR3 nucleotide sequence: TGCAGTGCGGGACAGGGGTATACGCAGTATTTT. It codes for CSAGQGYTQYF.

The chain couples TRBV4-1 to TRBJ1-6; no definite D call. Germline V gene data show CDR1 as MGHRA and CDR2 as YSYEKL. The length of the CDR3 is 15 residues. V lost 0 bases to trimming and J lost 3 bases, with 6 bases between them. The CDR3 DNA is TGCGCCAGCAGCCAAGACACGGTCTATAATTCACCCCTCCACTTT. Its translation: CASSQDTVYNSPLHF.

V gene TRBV20-1 combines with J gene TRBJ1-2; D is unresolved. CDR1 and CDR2 (germline): DFQATT, SNEGSKA (reference sequence). The CDR3 spans 16 residues. The germline V and J ends were trimmed by 0 bases and 3 bases, with 17 bases remaining between them. CDR3 DNA: TGCAGTGCTAGAGATCCGTCAATCGTTGTACACTATGGCTACACCTTC. It codes for CSARDPSIVVHYGYTF.

This clonotype has at least ten counts. The chain couples TRBV28 to TRBJ2-7; 7 bases are a match to TRBD2. Germline assignment: CDR1 MDHEN and CDR2 SYDVKM. The junction had 10 bases not matched to a gene; V was cut back by 5 bases and J by 6 bases. CDR3 length: 14 amino acids. Written as DNA, the CDR3 is TGTGCCAGCAGTCCCGAAACTAGCGTGGTCGAGCAGTACTTC. Amino acid sequence: CASSPETSVVEQYF.

The chain has TRBV10-3 and TRBJ2-7, with TRBD2 identical over 7 bases. CDR3 length equals 14 residues. V was pared by 11 bases and J by 0 bases, with 10 bases of the junction left unmatched. CDR1 and CDR2 from the germline V gene are ENHRY and SYGVKD. CDR3 DNA sequence: TGTGCCTCATCACGGGGAGGGGACTCCTACGAGCAGTACTTC. Its translation: CASSRGGDSYEQYF.

On this clonotype itself: The CDR3 end shows no conserved phenylalanine or tryptophan, and so a read error is likely. The chain links TRBV7-9 to TRBJ2-1, with 8 positions matching TRBD2. The CDR3 runs 14 residues. The germline V gene has CDR1 SEHNR and CDR2 FQNEAQ (reference sequence). V lost 7 bases and J lost 5; bases outside the gene matches: 7. This chain's CDR3 is CASNPGGRNNEQFV. The CDR3 DNA reads as TGTGCCAGCAATCCGGGAGGGAGGAACAATGAGCAGTTCGTC.

J is TRBJ2-7 and V is TRBV4-2; 9 bases agree with TRBD2. V gave up 0 bases and J gave up 3 bases; unmatched junction bases: 6. From germline, CDR1 is LGHNA and CDR2 YNFKEQ. The CDR3 is 16 amino acids. The CDR3 DNA follows: TGTGCCAGCAGCCAAGAATGGCGGGGGGGCATCTACGAGCAGTACTTC. Translating it yields CASSQEWRGGIYEQYF.

The chain carries TRBV11-2 and TRBJ2-3, with D perhaps given as TRBD1 or TRBD2 (6 bases each). This CDR3 has 18 amino acids. The V gene's germline CDR1 is SGHAT and CDR2 FQNNGV. Trimming pared 2 bases from V and 4 bases from J, leaving 22 bases between. CDR3 bases: TGTGCCAGCAGCTTACCGCCGGGAGATTATCAGGGGTCAGATACGCAGTATTTT. Translated: CASSLPPGDYQGSDTQYF.